This record concerns one T cell receptor (beta chain) sequence. Its target antigen remains unknown. No much larger clone exists at a distance of one base, and base qualities are not known. The data belong to a study of blood T cell repertoires in COVID-19 (dated by TCRdb to the early 2020s). Context from the whole study: Samples from collaborators originated in the United States, Italy and Spain and spanned both the acute and convalescent phases of COVID-19. The material from the prospective study consisted of cDNA or gDNA derived from T cells, B-cell-depleted T cells, or PBMCs. The dataset comprised deeply sampled blood TCRbeta repertoires from subjects exposed to, actively infected with, or recovered from COVID-19. A freely available public database, intended as a resource for researchers studying the immune response to SARS-CoV-2, is where the repertoires were released. Samples came from the ongoing ImmuneRACE study (first 160 participants) plus 1,254 subjects from 6 global collaborators. Sample metadata almost always included a de-identified subject ID, COVID-19 status, age in years and sex. Where HLA class I and class II types were available, the types were taken from metadata supplied by the sample provider, not from assay-based typing.

From cysteine to phenylalanine, the CDR3 is 14 amino acids long. Only the CDR3 region is kept as DNA, spanning 42 bases read in frame from base 1. V is shortened by 5 bases, J by 0 bases, and the region joining them spans 10 bases. Based on the germline V gene (reference sequence), the CDR1 and CDR2 sequences are SEHNR and FQNEAQ. The immunoSEQ Assay, a bias-controlled multiplex PCR, was used to amplify TCRbeta CDR3 regions from genomic DNA. From the authors' description of their analysis: The number of nucleated cells in each sample was estimated from the amplification of reference gene primers within the assay. To quantify the absolute abundance of each unique TCRbeta CDR3 rearrangement, sequence reads were collapsed and filtered. For each sample, productive Simpson clonality was calculated as the square root of Simpson's diversity index across productive rearrangements. Held by TCRdb, this immuneACCESS table contains in-frame sequences only and omits some clones. Under half of the omission traces to an unresolved V gene where checked; the cause of the rest is unknown. The V and J calls and the clone size are those of that table, but D and trimming were determined from the DNA. This sample holds more than 300,000 clones; roughly 90% were observed only once. About 4.2% of the sample lies in the top ten.

Results the study describes overall, beyond this receptor: Clinical and demographic metadata were provided uncurated, with the amount varying by source and participant.

Participants in the prospective study were enrolled through a virtual design, were aged roughly 18 to 100 years, and lived in about 25 United States geographic areas. Cohort assignment in the prospective study relied on participant-reported clinical history from a screening survey and a study questionnaire. Exposed participants had been in contact, within 2 weeks of entering the study, with a person who had a PCR-confirmed or clinician-diagnosed case of COVID-19. Each participant in the prospective study had whole blood, serum and a nasopharyngeal or oropharyngeal swab collected by mobile phlebotomists. Over a roughly 2-month period, participants in the prospective study had the option of providing additional blood draws and questionnaires. Prospective study blood samples were shipped either frozen or at room temperature before DNA extraction.

Material: PBMCs or T cells enriched from blood (not recorded which). This receptor was obtained from a woman in her twenties or thirties who had been exposed to COVID-19. This sequence uses TRBV7-9 and TRBJ1-1; TRBD1 could be the D gene, as 5 bases match. The sequenced DNA: TGTGCCAGCAGCCCCACGGGGGTGAACACTGAAGCTTTCTTT. Translated, this gives CASSPTGVNTEAFF. With the rest looked up from the reference TRBV7-9 and TRBJ1-1 genes rather than sequenced, the full variable domain is DTGVSQNPRHKITKRGQNVTFRCDPISEHNRLYWYRQTLGQGPEFLTYFQNEAQLEKSRLLSDRFSAERPKGSFSTLEIQRTEQGDSAMYLCASSPTGVNTEAFFGQGTRLTVV.